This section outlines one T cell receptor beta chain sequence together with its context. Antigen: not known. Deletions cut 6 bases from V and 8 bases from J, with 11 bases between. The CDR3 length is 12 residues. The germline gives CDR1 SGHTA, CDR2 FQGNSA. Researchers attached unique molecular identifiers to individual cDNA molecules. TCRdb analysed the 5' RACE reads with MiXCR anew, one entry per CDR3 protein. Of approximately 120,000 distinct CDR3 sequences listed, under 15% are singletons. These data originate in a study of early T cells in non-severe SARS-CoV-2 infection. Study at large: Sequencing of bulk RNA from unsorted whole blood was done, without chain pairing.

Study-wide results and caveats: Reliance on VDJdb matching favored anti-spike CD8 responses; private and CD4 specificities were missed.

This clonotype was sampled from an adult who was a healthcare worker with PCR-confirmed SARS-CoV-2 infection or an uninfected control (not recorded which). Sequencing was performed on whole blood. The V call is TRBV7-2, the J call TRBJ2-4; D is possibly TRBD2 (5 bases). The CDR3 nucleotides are TGTGCCAGCAGGCAGGCCGGGGACATTCAGTACTTC. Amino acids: CASRQAGDIQYF.